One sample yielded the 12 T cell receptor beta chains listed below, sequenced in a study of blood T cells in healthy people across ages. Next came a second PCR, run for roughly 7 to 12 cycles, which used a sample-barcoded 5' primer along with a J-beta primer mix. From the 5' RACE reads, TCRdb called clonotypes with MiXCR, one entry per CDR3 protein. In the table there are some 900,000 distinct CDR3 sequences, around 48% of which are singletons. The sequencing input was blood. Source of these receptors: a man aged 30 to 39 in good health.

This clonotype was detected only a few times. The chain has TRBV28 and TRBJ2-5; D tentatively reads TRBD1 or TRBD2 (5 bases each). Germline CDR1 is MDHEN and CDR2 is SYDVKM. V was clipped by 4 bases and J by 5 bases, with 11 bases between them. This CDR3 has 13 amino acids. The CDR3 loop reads CASSSGSVETQYF. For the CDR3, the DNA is TGTGCCAGCAGTTCAGGGAGTGTGGAGACCCAGTACTTC.

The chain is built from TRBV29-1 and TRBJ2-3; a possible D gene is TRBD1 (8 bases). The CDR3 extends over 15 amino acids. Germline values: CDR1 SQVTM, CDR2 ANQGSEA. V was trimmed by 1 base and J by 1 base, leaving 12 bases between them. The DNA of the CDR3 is TGCAGCGTTGAAGGGACAGGGAGGGGCACAGATACGCAGTATTTT. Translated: CSVEGTGRGTDTQYF.

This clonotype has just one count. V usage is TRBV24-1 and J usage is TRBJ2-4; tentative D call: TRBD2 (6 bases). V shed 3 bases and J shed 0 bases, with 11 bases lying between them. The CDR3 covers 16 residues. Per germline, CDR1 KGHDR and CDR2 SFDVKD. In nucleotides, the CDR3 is TGTGCCACCAGTGATGGGGAGGTGCTAGCCAAAAACATTCAGTACTTC. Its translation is CATSDGEVLAKNIQYF.

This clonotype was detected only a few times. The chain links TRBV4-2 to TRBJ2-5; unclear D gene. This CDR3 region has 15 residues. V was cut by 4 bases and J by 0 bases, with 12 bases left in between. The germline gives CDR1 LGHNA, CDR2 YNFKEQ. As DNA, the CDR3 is TGTGCCAGCAGCCTAGGCATGAGGTACCAAGAGACCCAGTACTTC. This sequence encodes CASSLGMRYQETQYF.

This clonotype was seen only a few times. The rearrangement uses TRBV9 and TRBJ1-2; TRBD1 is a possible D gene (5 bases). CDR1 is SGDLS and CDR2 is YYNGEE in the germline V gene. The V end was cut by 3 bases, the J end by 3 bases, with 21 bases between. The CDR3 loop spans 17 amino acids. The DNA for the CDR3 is TGTGCCAGCAGCGCCGGATCCGGGAACAGGAAAGACTATGGCTACACCTTC. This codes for CASSAGSGNRKDYGYTF.

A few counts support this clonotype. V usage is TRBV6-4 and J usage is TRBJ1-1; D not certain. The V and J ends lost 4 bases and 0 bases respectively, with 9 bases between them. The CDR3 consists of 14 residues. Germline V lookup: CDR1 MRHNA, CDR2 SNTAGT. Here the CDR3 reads CASSVDGVNTEAFF. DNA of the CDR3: TGTGCCAGCAGTGTGGATGGGGTGAACACTGAAGCTTTCTTT.

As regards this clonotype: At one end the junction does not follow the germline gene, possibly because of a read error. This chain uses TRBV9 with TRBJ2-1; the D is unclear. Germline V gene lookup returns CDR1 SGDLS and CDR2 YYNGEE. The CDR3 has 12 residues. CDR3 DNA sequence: TGTGCCAGCAACGTAGAAGTGGGTAGGCAGTTCTTC. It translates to CASNVEVGRQFF.

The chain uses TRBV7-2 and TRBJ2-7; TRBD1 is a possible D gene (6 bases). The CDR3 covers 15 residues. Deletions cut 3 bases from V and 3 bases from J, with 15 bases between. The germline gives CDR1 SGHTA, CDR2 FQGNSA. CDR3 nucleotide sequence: TGTGCCAGCAGCTTGTCATGGGACAACCTCTACGAGCAGTACTTC. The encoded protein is CASSLSWDNLYEQYF.

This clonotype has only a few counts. In nucleotides, the CDR3 is TGTGCCAGAGGGGCCCGACAACTCAGCGATACGCAGTATTTT. Protein product: CARGARQLSDTQYF. V gene TRBV6-8 combines with J gene TRBJ2-3; tentatively, D is TRBD1 (5 bases). The germline CDR1 and CDR2 sequences are MNHGY and SAAAGT. The V end lost 9 bases, the J end lost 6 bases, and 19 bases lay between the germline ends. CDR3 length equals 14 residues.

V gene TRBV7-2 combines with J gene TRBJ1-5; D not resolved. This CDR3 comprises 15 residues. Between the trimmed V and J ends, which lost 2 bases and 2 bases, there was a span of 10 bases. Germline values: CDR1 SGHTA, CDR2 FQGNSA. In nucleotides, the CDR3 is TGTGCCAGCAGCTTAAGCGGGTACGGCAATCAGCCCCAGCATTTT. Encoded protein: CASSLSGYGNQPQHF.

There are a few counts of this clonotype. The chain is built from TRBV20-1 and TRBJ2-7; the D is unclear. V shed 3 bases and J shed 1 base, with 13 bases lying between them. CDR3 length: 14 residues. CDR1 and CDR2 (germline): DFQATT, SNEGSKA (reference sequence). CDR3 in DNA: TGCAGTGCTAGCTGGGCAGGAGCATCCTACGAGCAGTACTTC. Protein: CSASWAGASYEQYF.

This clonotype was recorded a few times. The CDR3 coding sequence is TGCAGCGTTGGAGCCAGCACAGATACGCAGTATTTT. Its protein is CSVGASTDTQYF. The chain joins TRBV29-1 to TRBJ2-3; no definite D call. Germline values: CDR1 SQVTM, CDR2 ANQGSEA. Deletions cut 4 bases from V and 0 bases from J, with 5 bases between. This CDR3 region has 12 residues.